This T cell receptor beta chain was sequenced in a study of shared T cell receptors in the human thymus. CDR1 and CDR2 from the germline V gene are MNHEY and SMNVEV (reference sequence). This CDR3 is 15 amino acids long. V was cut by 5 bases and J by 4 bases, with 17 bases left in between. Assay used: immunoSEQ multiplex PCR; TCRdb lists only in-frame clones, some missing. This table holds tens of thousands of clones, about 95% found once. This sequence originates from a human donor. Sequencing used thymocytes. The chain couples TRBV27 to TRBJ2-5; D may match TRBD1 or TRBD2 (5 bases each). The DNA of the CDR3 is TGTGCCAGCAGTCCTCTGAGGGGCCTTAGAGAGACCCAGTACTTC. This gives the protein CASSPLRGLRETQYF.